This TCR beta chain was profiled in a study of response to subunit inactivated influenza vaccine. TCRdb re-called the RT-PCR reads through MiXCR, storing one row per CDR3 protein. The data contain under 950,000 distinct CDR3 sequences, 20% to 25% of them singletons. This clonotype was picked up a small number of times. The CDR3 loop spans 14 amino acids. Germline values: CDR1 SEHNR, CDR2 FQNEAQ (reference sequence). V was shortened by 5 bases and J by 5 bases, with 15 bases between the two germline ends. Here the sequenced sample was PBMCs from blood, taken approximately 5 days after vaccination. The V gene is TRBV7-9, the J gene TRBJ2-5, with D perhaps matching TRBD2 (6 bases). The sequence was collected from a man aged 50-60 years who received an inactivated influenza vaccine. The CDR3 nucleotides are TGTGCCAGCAGCCCTCGTAGCGGATTGGAGACCCAGTACTTC. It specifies CASSPRSGLETQYF.